The T cell receptor (beta chain) described here comes from a study of cytomegalovirus exposure and HLA in healthy donors. Findings and limits, study-wide: A few CMV-associated chains were confirmed in vitro to be specific for CMV antigens. Altogether, some 160 TCR beta chains were recorded as cytomegalovirus-associated. Whilst most TCR sequences proved rare, a subset of public TCRs occurred across many donors.

TCRdb's table, derived via immunoSEQ multiplex PCR, lists solely in-frame clones and lacks some. The sample includes about 360,000 clones, 75% to 90% of them seen just once. Germline V lookup: CDR1 WNHNN, CDR2 SYGVQD (reference sequence). After removal of 3 bases from V and 13 bases from J, the junction contained 11 bases not matched to a gene. The CDR3 is 15 amino acids. Separate from the approximately 700-subject first cohort was the approximately 130-subject validation cohort, to which the donors belonged. This clone has a single count. What it recognizes is unknown. Specimen: PBMCs. The origin of this receptor is a young woman in good health and CMV-seronegative. The chain has TRBV10-1 and TRBJ2-1; 11 nucleotides agree with TRBD1. The CDR3 coding sequence is TGCGCCAGCAGTGAAGGGACAGGGGGGCCCGACCTCCAGTTCTTC. Its translation is CASSEGTGGPDLQFF.